These T cell receptor beta chains were read from a single sample in a study of cytomegalovirus exposure and HLA in healthy donors. TCRdb's table, derived via immunoSEQ multiplex PCR, lists solely in-frame clones and lacks some. Of some 210,000 clones listed, around 87% were seen once; the top ten hold 1% to 1.5%. Sequenced sample: PBMCs. Source of these receptors: a man younger than 45 in good health and CMV-seronegative. Each CDR3 is given with its conserved first and last residue. The order of the fields is J gene, clone size, V gene, D gene, CDR3 length, CDR3 DNA, CDR3 protein. The D gene is left open where the match is weak. Clone size is stated in some rows and not others, as once, few, many or a class when expanded.

TRBJ2-7 . TRBV28 . 14 TGTGCCAGCAGTTTACGTCTCAGGGACTACGAGCAGTACTTC CASSLRLRDYEQYF
TRBJ2-7 . TRBV7-9 . 12 TGTGCCCTCGGAGCAGGGGGGTACGAGCAGTACTTC CALGAGGYEQYF
TRBJ2-3 . TRBV5-8 TRBD2 16 TGTGCCAGCAGCCCTGTTGCTAGCGGGGTCACAGATACGCAGTATTTT CASSPVASGVTDTQYF
TRBJ2-7 once TRBV7-2 . 13 TGTGCCAGCAGCTTAGGAACGGGGTACGAGCAGTACTTC CASSLGTGYEQYF
TRBJ2-7 . TRBV18 . 19 TGTGCCAGCTCACCACGTACCCCTCCAACTCGGTCCGGGTCCTACGAGCAGTACTTC CASSPRTPPTRSGSYEQYF
TRBJ1-1 . TRBV5-8 TRBD1 13 TGTGCCAGCAGCTTAGACAGGGGGCGTTTAGCTTTCTTT CASSLDRGRLAFF
TRBJ2-3 . TRBV19 . 14 TGTGCCAGTAGTATCGGACCAACGGGGGATACGCAGTATTTT CASSIGPTGDTQYF
TRBJ2-1 . TRBV28 TRBD2 15 TGTGCCAGCAGTCTTCTAGCGGGAGGCCTCAATGAGCAGTTCTTC CASSLLAGGLNEQFF
TRBJ2-7 . TRBV5-4 TRBD1 15 TGTGCCAGCAGCGACCGGGACAGGGGGTCCTACGAGCAGTACTTC CASSDRDRGSYEQYF
TRBJ2-7 . TRBV10-1 TRBD1 15 TGCGCCAGCACCATACGGACAGGGGGTTCCTACGAGCAGTACTTC CASTIRTGGSYEQYF
TRBJ2-2 . TRBV28 . 15 TGTGCCAGCAGCCGGGAACAGGGGGGGGCCGGGGAGCTGTTTTTT CASSREQGGAGELFF
TRBJ2-3 . TRBV4-3 TRBD2 15 TGCGCCAGCAGTCAGCGGGGGGTTGGCACAGATACGCAGTATTTT CASSQRGVGTDTQYF
TRBJ2-1 . TRBV29-1 . 14 TGCAGCGTTGTAGGGGGGGCGAGGTACAATGAGCAGTTCTTC CSVVGGARYNEQFF
TRBJ1-3 . TRBV7-9 . 14 TGTGCCAGTCCCCCGGAGGGTCCTGGAAACACCATATATTTT CASPPEGPGNTIYF